This T cell receptor beta chain was captured in a study of cytomegalovirus exposure and HLA in healthy donors. Study-wide results and limits: Highly shared variants forming one cluster were likely a sequencing artifact. In a later analysis, HLA-associated beta chains showed higher expansion and lower generation probabilities than comparable chains. An assumption of roughly uniform sequencing depth across donors underlay the presence/absence analyses. The authors enumerated over 150 TCR beta chains as linked to cytomegalovirus.

The PCR used 60 Vbeta and 13 Jbeta primers. Assay used: immunoSEQ multiplex PCR; TCRdb lists only in-frame clones, some missing. The top ten clones hold less than 2% of a sample with 150,000 to 250,000 clones, around 78% of them seen once. With regard to this clone: The antigen is not known.

The specimen was PBMCs. This receptor was taken from a man aged 25-40 years in good health and CMV-seronegative.

The CDR3 DNA sequence: TGTGCCACCAGCAGAGATGCGACTAGCGGTAATGAGCAGTTCTTC. It encodes CATSRDATSGNEQFF. The gene calls are TRBV15 and TRBJ2-1, with 9 bases identical to TRBD2. This CDR3 has 15 amino acids. Germline V gene lookup returns CDR1 LNHNV and CDR2 YYDKDF (reference sequence). V was pared by 0 bases and J by 7 bases, with 4 bases of the junction left unmatched.